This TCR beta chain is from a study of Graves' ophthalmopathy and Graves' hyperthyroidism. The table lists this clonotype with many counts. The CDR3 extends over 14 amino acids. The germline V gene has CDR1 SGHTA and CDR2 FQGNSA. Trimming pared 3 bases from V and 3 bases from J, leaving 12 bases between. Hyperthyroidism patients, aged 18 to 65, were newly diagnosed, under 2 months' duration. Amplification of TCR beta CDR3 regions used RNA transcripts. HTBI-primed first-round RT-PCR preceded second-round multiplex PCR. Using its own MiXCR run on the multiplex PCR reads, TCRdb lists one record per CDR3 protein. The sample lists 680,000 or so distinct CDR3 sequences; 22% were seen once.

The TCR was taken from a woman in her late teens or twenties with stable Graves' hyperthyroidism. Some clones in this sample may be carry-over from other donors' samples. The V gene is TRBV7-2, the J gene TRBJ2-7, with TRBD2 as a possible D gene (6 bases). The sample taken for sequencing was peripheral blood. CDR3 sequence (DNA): TGTGCCAGCAGCTTGTCCAGGGAGGTCTACGAGCAGTACTTC. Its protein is CASSLSREVYEQYF. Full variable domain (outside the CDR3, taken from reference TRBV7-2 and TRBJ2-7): GAGVSQSPSNKVTEKGKDVELRCDPISGHTALYWYRQSLGQGLEFLIYFQGNSAPDKSGLPSDRFSAERTGGSVSTLTIQRTQQEDSAVYLCASSLSREVYEQYFGPGTRLTVT.